This T cell receptor beta chain was obtained from a study of T cells in localized non-small cell lung cancer. With regard to this clone: Its antigen is not identified.

Here immunoSEQ multiplex PCR was the method, and the copy in TCRdb shows in-frame clones only, minus some. This repertoire shows around 35,000 clones, around 77% found once; its top ten account for roughly 15%. Study results and caveats: A denser population of T cells in blood accompanied longer overall survival. Detection in adjacent lung was observed for a median around 59 of the top 100 tumor clones.

Here the sequenced sample was peripheral blood, taken before any cancer treatment. The sequence was collected from a male donor aged 60 or older with stage III squamous cell lung carcinoma.

Written as DNA, the CDR3 is TGTGCCAGCAGTGGGAGGGGTTGGCTGTTTTTT. Protein: CASSGRGWLFF. The chain combines TRBV25-1 with TRBJ1-4; D might be TRBD1 (5 bases). This CDR3 is built from 11 residues. The V end lost 4 bases, the J end lost 14 bases, and 11 bases lay between the germline ends. In germline, CDR1 is MGHDK, CDR2 SYGVNS.